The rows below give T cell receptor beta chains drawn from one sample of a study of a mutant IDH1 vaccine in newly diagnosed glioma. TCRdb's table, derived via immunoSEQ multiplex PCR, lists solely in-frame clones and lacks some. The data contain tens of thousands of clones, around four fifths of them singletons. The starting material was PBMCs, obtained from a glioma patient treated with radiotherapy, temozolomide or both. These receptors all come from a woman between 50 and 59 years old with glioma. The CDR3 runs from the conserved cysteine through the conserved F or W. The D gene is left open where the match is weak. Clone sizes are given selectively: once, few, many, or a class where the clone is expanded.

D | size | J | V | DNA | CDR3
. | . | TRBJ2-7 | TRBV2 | TGTGCCGGGGCTGAGGACAACTACGAGCAGTACTTC | CAGAEDNYEQYF
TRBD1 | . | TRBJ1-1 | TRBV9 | TGTGCCAGCAGCGTAGGCACAGGGGGCTTCATAGGCACTGAAGCTTTCTTT | CASSVGTGGFIGTEAFF
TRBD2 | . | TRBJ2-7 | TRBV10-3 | TGTGCCATCAGAGCGAGAACTAGCGGGGAGCTCTACGAGCAGTACTTC | CAIRARTSGELYEQYF
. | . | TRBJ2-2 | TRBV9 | TGTGCCAGCAGCGTAGAGGTAGGGGGTTCCGGGGAGCTGTTTTTT | CASSVEVGGSGELFF
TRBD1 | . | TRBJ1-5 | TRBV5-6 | TGTGCCAGCAGCGGGGGGACAGGGCAAAATCAGCCCCAGCATTTT | CASSGGTGQNQPQHF
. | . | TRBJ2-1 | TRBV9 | TGTGCCAGCAGCTCCTCCCCGAGGACCTACAATGAGCAGTTCTTC | CASSSSPRTYNEQFF
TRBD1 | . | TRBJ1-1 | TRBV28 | TGTGCCAGCAGTTCGGGACAGGGGTCTGAAGCTTTCTTT | CASSSGQGSEAFF
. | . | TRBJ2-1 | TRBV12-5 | TGTGCTAGTGGTTTTCTAAATGGCAATGAGCAGTTCTTC | CASGFLNGNEQFF
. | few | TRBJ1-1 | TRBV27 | TGTGCCAGCAGTTACGGGTCGCTGAACACTGAAGCTTTCTTT | CASSYGSLNTEAFF
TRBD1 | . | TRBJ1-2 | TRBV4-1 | TGCGCCAGCAGCCAAGGGACAGGCAACAACTATGGCTACACCTTC | CASSQGTGNNYGYTF
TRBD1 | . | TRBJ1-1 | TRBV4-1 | TGCGCCAGCAGCCAAGGACAGGGAATGAACACTGAAGCTTTCTTT | CASSQGQGMNTEAFF
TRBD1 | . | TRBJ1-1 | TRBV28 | TGTGCCAGCAGTACCCACAGGGGGGTGAACACTGAAGCTTTCTTT | CASSTHRGVNTEAFF
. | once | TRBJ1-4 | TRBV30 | TGTGCCTGGGGGGGCGCATTGAAGGAAAAACTGTTTTTT | CAWGGALKEKLFF